A selection of T cell receptor beta chains follows, all from one sample in a study of T cells in Graves' hyperthyroidism and ophthalmopathy. Each CDR3 protein is one row after TCRdb ran MiXCR on the multiplex PCR reads. Among about 640,000 distinct CDR3 sequences listed, more than 20% were seen once. The sequencing input was blood. The receptors shown here come from a man aged 30 to 39 with Graves' ophthalmopathy. CDR3s include the opening cysteine and the closing phenylalanine or tryptophan. The order of the fields is D gene, V gene, J gene, clone size, CDR3 length, CDR3 protein, CDR3 DNA. D genes are given only for firm matches. Not every row has a clone size; where given, it reads once, few, many or a size class.

>TRBD1|TRBV30|TRBJ2-3|once|13
CAWDRERTDTQYF
TGTGCCTGGGACAGGGAGAGAACAGATACGCAGTATTTT
>TRBD2|TRBV7-9|TRBJ2-1|few|15
CASTKTVAGGNEQFF
TGTGCCAGCACCAAAACGGTAGCGGGGGGCAATGAGCAGTTCTTC
>NA|TRBV19|TRBJ1-2|NA|11
CASSIGDGYTF
TGTGCCAGTAGTATAGGCGATGGCTACACCTTC
>NA|TRBV6-5|TRBJ2-3|NA|13
CASSSLRGDTQYF
TGTGCCAGCAGTTCCCTCCGGGGAGATACGCAGTATTTT
>NA|TRBV5-5|TRBJ1-5|few|15
CASSPSWSSNQPQHF
TGTGCCAGCAGCCCCTCGTGGAGTAGCAATCAGCCCCAGCATTTT
>TRBD2|TRBV11-2|TRBJ2-7|many|15
CASSLEAGEFYEQYF
TGTGCCAGCAGCTTAGAAGCGGGAGAGTTCTACGAGCAGTACTTC
>TRBD2|TRBV30|TRBJ2-7|few|14
CAWSAGGEVNEQYF
TGTGCCTGGAGTGCGGGAGGTGAGGTTAACGAGCAGTACTTC
>TRBD1|TRBV14|TRBJ1-2|few|14
CASSRTGEDYGYTF
TGTGCCAGCAGTCGGACAGGGGAGGACTATGGCTACACCTTC
>NA|TRBV13|TRBJ2-2|NA|16
CASRPSLRGRTGELFF
TGTGCCAGCAGACCGAGTTTACGGGGGCGAACCGGGGAGCTGTTTTTT
>NA|TRBV14|TRBJ2-1|few|13
CASNRYPGDEQFF
TGTGCCAGCAATCGGTACCCCGGCGATGAGCAGTTCTTC
>NA|TRBV10-3|TRBJ2-7|NA|15
CAISGGTHPTYEQYF
TGTGCCATCAGTGGCGGGACTCACCCGACCTACGAGCAGTACTTC
>NA|TRBV30|TRBJ2-6|few|13
CAWSVSGANVLTF
TGTGCCTGGAGTGTCTCTGGGGCCAACGTCCTGACTTTC
>NA|TRBV2|TRBJ2-7|NA|16
CASTPEGLSPSYEQYF
TGTGCCAGCACCCCCGAGGGACTCTCCCCCTCCTACGAGCAGTACTTC
>TRBD2|TRBV7-9|TRBJ2-3|few|17
CASSSPSGSGATDTQYF
TGTGCCAGCAGCTCGCCTAGCGGGAGCGGAGCGACAGATACGCAGTATTTT
>NA|TRBV7-3|TRBJ1-1|many|14
CASSLKRRDTEAFF
TGTGCCAGCAGCTTAAAGCGCAGGGACACTGAAGCTTTCTTT
>NA|TRBV2|TRBJ2-2|many|12
CASSGDTGELFF
TGTGCCAGCAGTGGAGACACCGGGGAGCTGTTTTTT
>TRBD1|TRBV7-6|TRBJ1-1|few|16
CASSPRTGDLDTEAFF
TGTGCCAGCAGCCCTAGGACAGGGGATTTGGACACTGAAGCTTTCTTT
>NA|TRBV20-1|TRBJ2-1|NA|9
CSARPRGFF
TGCAGTGCTAGACCCCGTGGGTTCTTC
>TRBD1|TRBV5-1|TRBJ1-1|many|16
CASSFVAGGKDTEAFF
TGCGCCAGCAGCTTTGTCGCAGGGGGCAAGGACACTGAAGCTTTCTTT
>NA|TRBV6-5|TRBJ2-7|few|14
CASSYGQQLYEQYF
TGTGCCAGCAGTTACGGACAGCAGCTCTACGAGCAGTACTTC
>NA|TRBV20-1|TRBJ2-5|NA|15
CSAPPRLGPGETQYF
TGCAGTGCTCCTCCGAGATTAGGACCCGGGGAGACCCAGTACTTC
>TRBD1|TRBV20-1|TRBJ1-6|NA|14
CSAPGTGLNSPLHF
TGCAGTGCCCCAGGGACAGGTCTTAATTCACCCCTCCACTTT
>TRBD2|TRBV11-2|TRBJ2-1|many|15
CASSISSGSYNEQFF
TGTGCCAGCAGCATTAGTAGCGGGAGCTACAATGAGCAGTTCTTC
>NA|TRBV3-1|TRBJ1-1|many|14
CASSQAGANTEAFF
TGTGCCAGCAGCCAAGCGGGGGCGAACACTGAAGCTTTCTTT
>NA|TRBV29-1|TRBJ2-5|NA|13
CSGGGQSSETQYF
TGCAGCGGGGGGGGACAGTCCTCGGAGACCCAGTACTTC
>NA|TRBV7-2|TRBJ1-1|many|14
CASSFYSPNTEAFF
TGTGCCAGCAGCTTTTATAGTCCAAACACTGAAGCTTTCTTT
>TRBD1|TRBV29-1|TRBJ1-1|NA|11
CSGQGDTEAFF
TGCAGCGGGCAGGGGGACACTGAAGCTTTCTTT
>NA|TRBV12-3/TRBV12-4|TRBJ2-7|few|15
CASRARGGASYEQYF
TGTGCCAGCAGGGCGAGGGGGGGCGCCTCTTACGAGCAGTACTTC
>TRBD2|TRBV20-1|TRBJ2-1|few|16
CSAREWTSGAYNEQFF
TGCAGTGCTAGAGAATGGACTAGCGGGGCATACAATGAGCAGTTCTTC
>TRBD2|TRBV7-6|TRBJ2-7|NA|14
CASSGGLAGGDQYF
TGTGCCAGCAGCGGGGGACTAGCGGGAGGGGATCAGTACTTC
>NA|TRBV19|TRBJ1-5|once|13
CASRRGPGQPQHF
TGTGCCAGTAGGCGGGGGCCGGGTCAGCCCCAGCATTTT
>TRBD2|TRBV5-1|TRBJ2-1|many|15
CASSRGENSYNEQFF
TGCGCCAGCAGCCGGGGGGAAAACTCCTACAATGAGCAGTTCTTC
>NA|TRBV3-1|TRBJ2-5|few|16
CASSQGVWGQQETQYF
TGTGCCAGCAGCCAAGGGGTTTGGGGGCAACAAGAGACCCAGTACTTC
>TRBD1|TRBV6-1|TRBJ1-3|few|16
CASSSPGTVSGNTIYF
TGTGCCAGCAGTTCGCCCGGGACAGTCTCTGGAAACACCATATATTTT
>NA|TRBV6-1|TRBJ2-7|few|13
CASSPTRRIEQYF
TGTGCCAGCAGTCCTACTAGACGAATCGAGCAGTACTTC
>NA|TRBV12-3/TRBV12-4|TRBJ2-1|NA|15
CASSFGSGEINEQFF
TGTGCCAGCAGTTTTGGGAGTGGGGAGATAAATGAGCAGTTCTTC
>TRBD1|TRBV9|TRBJ2-2|few|14
CASSGAGGPGELFF
TGTGCCAGCTCTGGGGCAGGGGGTCCCGGGGAGCTGTTTTTT